This T cell receptor beta chain was recorded in a study of cytomegalovirus exposure and HLA in healthy donors. Study results and limitations: TCR beta V segments were, for the most part, productive about 87% or about 30% of the time in an earlier analysis.

The PCR used 60 Vbeta and 13 Jbeta primers. Libraries were prepared by immunoSEQ multiplex PCR; TCRdb keeps only in-frame clonotypes and omits some of them. This table has approximately 110,000 clones, less than 80% appearing once. The CDR3 has 12 amino acids. The germline gives CDR1 GTSNPN, CDR2 SVGIG (reference sequence). The V and J ends lost 8 bases and 5 bases respectively, with 13 bases between them. About this clone itself: Its antigen is undetermined.

The chain is built from TRBV30 and TRBJ2-1; the D gene is possibly TRBD2 (6 bases). This sequence originates from a woman aged 25 to 39 in good health and CMV-seronegative. The sample comprised PBMCs. In nucleotides, the CDR3 is TGTGCCACGGGAGCAGGGAACAATGAGCAGTTCTTC. It translates to CATGAGNNEQFF.